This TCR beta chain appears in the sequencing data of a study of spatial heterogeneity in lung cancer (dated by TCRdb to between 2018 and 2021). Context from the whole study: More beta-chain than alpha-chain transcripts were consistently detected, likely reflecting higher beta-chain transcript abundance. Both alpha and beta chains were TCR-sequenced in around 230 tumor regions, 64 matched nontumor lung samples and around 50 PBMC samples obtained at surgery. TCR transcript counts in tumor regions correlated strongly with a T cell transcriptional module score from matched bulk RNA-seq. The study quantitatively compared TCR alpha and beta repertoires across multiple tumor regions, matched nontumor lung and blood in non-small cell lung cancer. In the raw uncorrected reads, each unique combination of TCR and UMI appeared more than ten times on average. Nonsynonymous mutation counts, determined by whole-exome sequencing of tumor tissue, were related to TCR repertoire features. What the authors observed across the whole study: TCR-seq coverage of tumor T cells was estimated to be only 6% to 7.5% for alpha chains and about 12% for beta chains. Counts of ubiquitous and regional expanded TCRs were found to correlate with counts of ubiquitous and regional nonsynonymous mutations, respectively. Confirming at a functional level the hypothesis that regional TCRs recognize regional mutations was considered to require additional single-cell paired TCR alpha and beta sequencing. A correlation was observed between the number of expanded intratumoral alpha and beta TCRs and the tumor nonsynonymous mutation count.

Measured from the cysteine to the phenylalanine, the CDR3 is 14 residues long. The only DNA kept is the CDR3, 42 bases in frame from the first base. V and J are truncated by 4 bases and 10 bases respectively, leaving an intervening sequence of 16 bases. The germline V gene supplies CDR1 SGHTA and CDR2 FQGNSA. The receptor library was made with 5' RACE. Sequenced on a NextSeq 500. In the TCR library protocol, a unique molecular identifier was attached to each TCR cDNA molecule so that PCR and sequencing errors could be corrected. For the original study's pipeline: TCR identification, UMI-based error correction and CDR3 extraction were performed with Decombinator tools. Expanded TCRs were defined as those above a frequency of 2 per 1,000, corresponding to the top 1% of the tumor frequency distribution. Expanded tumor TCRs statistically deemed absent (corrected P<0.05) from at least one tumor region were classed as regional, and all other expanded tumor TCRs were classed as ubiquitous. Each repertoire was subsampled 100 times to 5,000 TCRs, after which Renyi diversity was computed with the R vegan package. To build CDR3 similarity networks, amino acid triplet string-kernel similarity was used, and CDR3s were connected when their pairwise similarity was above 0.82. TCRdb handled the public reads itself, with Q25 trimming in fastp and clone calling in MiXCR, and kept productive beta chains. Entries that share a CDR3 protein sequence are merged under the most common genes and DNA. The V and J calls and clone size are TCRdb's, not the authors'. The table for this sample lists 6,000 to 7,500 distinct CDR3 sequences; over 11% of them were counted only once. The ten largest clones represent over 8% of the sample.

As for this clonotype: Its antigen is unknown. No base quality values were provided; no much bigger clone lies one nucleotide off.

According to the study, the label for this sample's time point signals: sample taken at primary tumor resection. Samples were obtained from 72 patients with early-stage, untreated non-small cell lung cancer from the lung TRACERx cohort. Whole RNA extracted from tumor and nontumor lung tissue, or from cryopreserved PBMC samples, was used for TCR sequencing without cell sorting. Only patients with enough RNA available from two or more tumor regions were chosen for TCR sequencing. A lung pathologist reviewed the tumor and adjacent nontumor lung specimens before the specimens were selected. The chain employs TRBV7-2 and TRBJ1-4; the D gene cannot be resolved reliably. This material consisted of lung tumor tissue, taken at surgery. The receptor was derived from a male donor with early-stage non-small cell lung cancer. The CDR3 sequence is CASSSSPQSGKLFF. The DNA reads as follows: TGTGCCAGCAGCTCCTCTCCTCAGAGTGGAAAACTGTTTTTT.